This T cell receptor (beta chain) was sequenced in a study of T cell repertoires in cytomegalovirus infection. Germline assignment: CDR1 SGDLS and CDR2 YYNGEE. This CDR3 contains 15 residues. For this clonotype: Its antigen is not known. An end of the junction does not agree with germline; a read error may underlie this.

TCRdb re-called the reads through MiXCR, storing one row per CDR3 protein. The data hold hundreds of thousands of distinct CDR3 sequences, with 30% to 35% observed a single time. This clonotype was obtained from a human donor in good health (CMV status not recorded). Some clones in this sample may be carry-over from other donors' samples. The sample in question was cultured CD8+ T cells from PBMCs, obtained from culture after CMV antigen stimulation. The chain is built from TRBV9 and TRBJ2-3, with D perhaps TRBD1 or TRBD2 (6 bases each). DNA of the CDR3: TGTGTCAGCAGCGTAGGGGGGCTATCAAGGGATACGCAGTATTTT. Protein: CVSSVGGLSRDTQYF.